What follows are 29 T cell receptor beta chains derived from one specimen sequenced in a study of beta chain features in type 1 diabetes. All of the isolated RNA was reverse transcribed, so expressed TCRB transcripts were sequenced. Some clones are missing from TCRdb's copy, which holds only in-frame ones; the method was immunoSEQ multiplex PCR. The sample includes fewer than 20,000 clones, over 45% of them seen just once. The sample consisted of stem cell memory CD4+ T cells from blood. The receptors derive from a woman under 30 in good health.

The chain uses TRBV27 and TRBJ1-1; D might be TRBD1 (6 bases). Germline V gives CDR1 MNHEY, CDR2 SMNVEV (reference sequence). CDR3 length: 17 amino acids. V shed 7 bases and J shed 0 bases, with 21 bases lying between them. This CDR3 reads CASTSIIGGPMNTEAFF. The CDR3 coding sequence is TGTGCCAGCACCTCCATCATAGGGGGACCCATGAACACTGAAGCTTTCTTT.

This chain joins TRBV2 and TRBJ2-1, with TRBD2 matching over 10 bases. Per the germline V gene, CDR1 is SNHLY and CDR2 is FYNNEI. V lost 2 bases to trimming and J lost 13 bases; unmatched junction nucleotides: 11. The CDR3 extends over 15 amino acids. The CDR3 sequence: CASSELAGDPPRQFF. In DNA form, the CDR3 reads TGTGCCAGCAGTGAACTAGCGGGGGACCCACCGAGACAGTTCTTC.

This clone came up a few times. This rearrangement joins TRBV2 to TRBJ1-4; D might be TRBD1 (5 bases). Germline V gene sequence: CDR1 SNHLY, CDR2 FYNNEI. V lost 7 bases, J lost 8 bases, and 17 bases lay in between. This CDR3 region has 14 residues. CDR3 sequence reads: CASTNRQGREKLFF. The CDR3 DNA reads as TGTGCCAGCACCAACCGGCAGGGAAGAGAAAAACTGTTTTTT.

The genes are TRBV5-6 and TRBJ1-2; 7 nucleotides agree with TRBD1. The length of the CDR3 is 14 residues. The V gene end was trimmed by 2 bases and the J gene end by 4 bases; junction bases not matched to a gene: 5. Germline lookup yields CDR1 SGHDT and CDR2 YYEEEE. This CDR3 is CASSFATGSYGYTF. DNA for the CDR3: TGTGCCAGCAGCTTCGCGACAGGGAGCTATGGCTACACCTTC.

This clone has only a few counts. The chain couples TRBV30 to TRBJ1-5; TRBD1 is a possible D gene (6 bases). Deletions cut 3 bases from V and 3 bases from J, with 15 bases between. The CDR3 totals 15 residues. Germline CDR1 reads GTSNPN; CDR2 reads SVGIG (reference sequence). CDR3 protein: CAWRIGGANNQPQHF. Here the CDR3 DNA reads TGTGCCTGGAGAATTGGGGGGGCGAACAATCAGCCCCAGCATTTT.

This clone was counted once. The chain carries TRBV15 and TRBJ1-2, with D tentatively TRBD1 (6 bases). The V end lost 4 bases, the J end lost 8 bases, and 14 bases lay between the germline ends. The CDR3 extends over 13 amino acids. Germline V gives CDR1 LNHNV, CDR2 YYDKDF (reference sequence). The CDR3 region is CATSKQGRRGYTF. In nucleotides, the CDR3 is TGTGCCACCAGCAAACAGGGAAGAAGGGGCTACACCTTC.

This clone has just a few counts. This sequence joins TRBV15 and TRBJ2-1, with 7 bases lining up with TRBD1. Per germline, CDR1 LNHNV and CDR2 YYDKDF (reference sequence). Trimming removed 5 bases from V and 10 bases from J; junction bases left unmatched: 8. This CDR3 contains 13 residues. The CDR3 region has the DNA TGTGCCACCAGCCAATTCGACAGGGAGGAGCAGTTCTTC. This sequence encodes CATSQFDREEQFF.

The genes are TRBV28 and TRBJ2-3; no firm D call. CDR1 and CDR2 from the germline V gene are MDHEN and SYDVKM. The CDR3 is 11 amino acids. Trimming removed 4 bases from V and 6 bases from J, with 5 bases in between. CDR3 sequence (DNA): TGTGCCAGCAGTTCACGGGATACGCAGTATTTT. Translation: CASSSRDTQYF. Filled out from reference TRBV28 and TRBJ2-3, the complete variable domain reads DVKVTQSSRYLVKRTGEKVFLECVQDMDHENMFWYRQDPGLGLRLIYFSYDVKMKEKGDIPEGYSVSREKKERFSLILESASTNQTSMYLCASSSRDTQYFGPGTRLTVL.

V and J are TRBV7-6 and TRBJ2-7, with 7 bases aligning to TRBD1. The CDR3 is made up of 17 amino acids. Trimming at V came to 2 bases and at J to 0 bases, leaving 10 bases not matched to a gene. Germline values: CDR1 SGHVS, CDR2 FNYEAQ. Written as DNA, the CDR3 is TGTGCCAGCAGCTTACGTCTGCAGGGGGTCCGCTCCTACGAGCAGTACTTC. It yields the protein CASSLRLQGVRSYEQYF.

This clone was recorded a few times. This chain connects TRBV18 to TRBJ2-1, with 14 bases matching TRBD2. The CDR3 has 19 amino acids. V shed 3 bases, J shed 2 bases, and the junction held 9 bases outside the gene matches. CDR1 is KGHSH, CDR2 LQKENI, per germline. The CDR3 spells CASSPLPGLAGVTYNEQFF. The CDR3 nucleotides read TGTGCCAGCTCACCCCTCCCGGGACTAGCGGGAGTGACCTACAATGAGCAGTTCTTC. The entire variable domain, with the rest obtained from reference TRBV18 and TRBJ2-1, is as follows: NAGVMQNPRHLVRRRGQEARLRCSPMKGHSHVYWYRQLPEEGLKFMVYLQKENIIDESGMPKERFSAEFPKEGPSILRIQQVVRGDSAAYFCASSPLPGLAGVTYNEQFFGPGTRLTVL.

Only a few counts were recorded for this clone. The chain is built from TRBV18 and TRBJ2-5; possibly TRBD1 for D (6 bases). The CDR3 is 16 residues long. Germline V CDR1 and CDR2: KGHSH, LQKENI. V was pared by 3 bases and J by 3 bases, with 17 bases between. In DNA, the CDR3 is TGTGCCAGCTCACCCAGGGGCGACACGGAAGAAGAGACCCAGTACTTC. Protein: CASSPRGDTEEETQYF.

The genes are TRBV19 and TRBJ1-5, with 8 bases identical to TRBD1. V lost 5 bases, J lost 6 bases, and 15 bases stayed unmatched. Germline V CDR1 and CDR2: LNHDA, SQIVND (reference sequence). The CDR3 contains 17 residues. The CDR3 loop reads CASSATGEGAFGQPQHF. The CDR3 DNA is TGTGCCAGTAGTGCGACAGGGGAAGGGGCATTTGGTCAGCCCCAGCATTTT.

This clone was seen a few times. CDR3 coding DNA: TGTGCCAGCAGTTCCGGGGTTACCTACAATGAGCAGTTCTTC. This codes for CASSSGVTYNEQFF. The chain is built from TRBV6-6 and TRBJ2-1, with a weak D call TRBD2 (5 bases). Trimming stripped 4 bases from V and 2 bases from J, with 9 bases between. Germline assignment: CDR1 MNHNY and CDR2 SVGAGI (reference sequence). The CDR3 is 14 residues long.

This chain uses TRBV19 with TRBJ2-1; 15 bases are a match to TRBD2. The CDR3 runs 16 residues. Looked up from germline, CDR1 is LNHDA and CDR2 is SQIVND (reference sequence). With V trimmed by 5 bases and J by 5 bases, 4 bases remained unmatched. The CDR3 loop is CASSLGTSGRNNEQFF. CDR3 in DNA: TGTGCCAGTAGTCTCGGGACTAGCGGGAGGAACAATGAGCAGTTCTTC.

This chain connects TRBV7-2 to TRBJ1-5; D unresolved. The germline V gene encodes CDR1 SGHTA and CDR2 FQGNSA. CDR3 size: 15 residues. With 5 bases removed from V and 0 bases from J, the gap between germline ends came to 11 bases. The CDR3 spells CASSPRELSNQPQHF. The CDR3 nucleotides are TGTGCCAGCAGCCCCCGGGAACTTAGCAATCAGCCCCAGCATTTT.

The chain employs TRBV19 and TRBJ2-7, with 9 bases that match TRBD1. Germline V gives CDR1 LNHDA, CDR2 SQIVND (reference sequence). V lost 5 bases and J lost 7; bases outside the gene matches: 6. The CDR3 has 13 amino acids. The CDR3 DNA sequence: TGTGCCAGTAGTCGGGACAGGGCGGGGGAGCAGTACTTC. As protein: CASSRDRAGEQYF. Combining the CDR3 with reference TRBV19 and TRBJ2-7 gives the whole variable domain DGGITQSPKYLFRKEGQNVTLSCEQNLNHDAMYWYRQDPGQGLRLIYYSQIVNDFQKGDIAEGYSVSREKKESFPLTVTSAQKNPTAFYLCASSRDRAGEQYFGPGTRLTVT.

V is TRBV2 and J is TRBJ2-7; D not certain. The CDR3 loop spans 13 amino acids. Trimming cost V 3 bases and J 0 bases, with 6 bases left between them. CDR1 SNHLY and CDR2 FYNNEI come from the germline V gene. CDR3 coding DNA: TGTGCCAGCAGTGACCTAGGCTCCTACGAGCAGTACTTC. It specifies CASSDLGSYEQYF.

The rearrangement joins TRBV6-1 to TRBJ1-5, with unresolved D. V gave up 8 bases and J gave up 7 bases, with 15 bases separating them. The CDR3 totals 13 residues. Germline V gene sequence: CDR1 MNHNS, CDR2 SASEGT. Here the CDR3 reads CASSIEGRQPQHF. The CDR3 region has the DNA TGTGCCAGCTCCATTGAGGGTCGGCAGCCCCAGCATTTT.

The gene calls are TRBV19 and TRBJ1-1; 8 bases line up with TRBD1. Germline CDR1 and CDR2: LNHDA and SQIVND (reference sequence). J was trimmed by 1 base and V by 3 bases; bases with no gene match: 7. The CDR3 consists of 16 residues. This CDR3 is CASSILWTGKNTEAFF. CDR3 DNA sequence: TGTGCCAGTAGTATCCTTTGGACAGGGAAGAACACTGAAGCTTTCTTT.

The chain uses TRBV23-1 and TRBJ1-1; D gene unclear. TRBV23-1 belongs to the ORF category, with a function that is uncertain. The CDR3 is 16 amino acids. V lost 0 bases and J 1 base, leaving 12 bases between the germline ends. CDR3 bases: TGCGCCAGCAGTCAATCGAAAGCGGGGAAGAACACTGAAGCTTTCTTT. Its translation: CASSQSKAGKNTEAFF.

The chain carries TRBV15 and TRBJ1-2; maybe TRBD1 (6 bases). Germline V gene sequence: CDR1 LNHNV, CDR2 YYDKDF (reference sequence). The CDR3 contains 13 residues. The V end was cut by 1 base, the J end by 8 bases, with 11 bases between. The CDR3 loop is CATSRVIGGGYTF. The CDR3 DNA is TGTGCCACCAGCAGAGTTATAGGGGGAGGCTACACCTTC.

The CDR3 DNA sequence: TGTGCCAGCAGTTTCCGACCCCTTGTATCGGACACTAACAGCTCTGGGGCCAACGTCCTGACTTTC. Translated, it gives CASSFRPLVSDTNSSGANVLTF. V and J are TRBV28 and TRBJ2-6, with a tentative D call TRBD1 (5 bases). The CDR3 runs 22 residues. The V end was cut by 3 bases, the J end by 0 bases, with 27 bases between. Germline CDR1 reads MDHEN; CDR2 reads SYDVKM.

This rearrangement joins TRBV7-2 to TRBJ1-3; a possible D gene is TRBD1 (5 bases). This CDR3 is built from 16 residues. Germline-derived CDR1 and CDR2 are SGHTA and FQGNSA. V was clipped by 3 bases and J by 0 bases, with 12 bases between them. CDR3 in DNA: TGTGCCAGCAGCTTCGGGGGGTTGCCCTCTGGAAACACCATATATTTT. Its translation: CASSFGGLPSGNTIYF.

The chain is built from TRBV30 and TRBJ2-6, with D uncertain. Germline V gene lookup returns CDR1 GTSNPN and CDR2 SVGIG (reference sequence). The V and J ends lost 0 bases and 0 bases respectively, with 12 bases between them. This CDR3 is built from 17 residues. For the CDR3, the DNA is TGTGCCTGGAGTGTACCCTTTAGTTACTCTGGGGCCAACGTCCTGACTTTC. Amino acids: CAWSVPFSYSGANVLTF.

Only a few counts were recorded for this clone. The chain carries TRBV12-5 and TRBJ2-7; D is ambiguous. Germline V lookup: CDR1 LGHNT, CDR2 FRNRAP. With 0 bases removed from V and 3 bases from J, the gap between germline ends came to 12 bases. The CDR3 runs to 15 residues. In DNA form, the CDR3 reads TGTGCTAGTGGTTTGGTGGGCCAGCCGAGCTACGAGCAGTACTTC. Protein: CASGLVGQPSYEQYF.

This clone was observed a few times. The V and J genes are TRBV6-6 and TRBJ2-2; unclear D gene. CDR1 MNHNY and CDR2 SVGAGI come from the germline V gene (reference sequence). V dropped 2 bases and J dropped 1 base, with 8 bases sitting between them. The CDR3 loop spans 15 amino acids. The CDR3 DNA is TGTGCCAGCAGTTACGGCGCGGTGAACACCGGGGAGCTGTTTTTT. Translated, it gives CASSYGAVNTGELFF.

V and J are TRBV6-1 and TRBJ1-5; perhaps TRBD1 as D (5 bases). Trimming removed 4 bases from V and 3 bases from J, with 16 bases in between. CDR1 and CDR2 from the germline V gene are MNHNS and SASEGT. The CDR3 is 16 amino acids. CDR3 in DNA: TGTGCCAGCAGTGGGATGACAGTCCCGTCCAATCAGCCCCAGCATTTT. Its translation: CASSGMTVPSNQPQHF.

The chain combines TRBV16 with TRBJ1-4; D possibly corresponds to TRBD1 (6 bases). The CDR3 length is 15 residues. V shed 5 bases and J shed 5 bases, with 15 bases lying between them. CDR1 KGHSY and CDR2 FQNENV come from the germline V gene. CDR3 sequence reads: CASSGTGQMNEKLFF. CDR3 nucleotides: TGTGCCAGCAGCGGGACGGGACAAATGAATGAAAAACTGTTTTTT.

Only a few counts were recorded for this clone. The J gene is TRBJ1-2, the V gene TRBV4-2; D possibly corresponds to TRBD1 (5 bases). This CDR3 comprises 15 residues. V lost 2 bases and J lost 2, with 12 bases in between. CDR1 is LGHNA, CDR2 YNFKEQ, per germline. The CDR3 DNA follows: TGTGCCAGCAGCCAAAGCCTGCCAGGGAACTATGGCTACACCTTC. It encodes CASSQSLPGNYGYTF.